The 8 T cell receptor beta chains presented below share a single source sample, sequenced in a study of T cells in Graves' hyperthyroidism and ophthalmopathy. RNA transcripts were the template for amplifying TCR beta CDR3 regions. The TCR CDR3 was amplified in a first-round RT-PCR using the HTBI primer set. TCRdb itself ran the multiplex PCR reads through MiXCR, one entry per CDR3 protein. The sample consists of 450,000 to 600,000 distinct CDR3 sequences, about 20% of them appearing once. The sequencing sample was made of blood. Source of these receptors: a man in his forties with Graves' ophthalmopathy.

This clonotype was counted only a few times. The CDR3 bases are TGCAGTGCTAGAAGTAATAACAGGGGGAAAGGATGGGGCTACGAGCAGTACTTC. Translated: CSARSNNRGKGWGYEQYF. The chain employs TRBV20-1 and TRBJ2-7, with TRBD1 matching over 8 bases. The CDR3 is made up of 18 amino acids. Trimming removed 2 bases from V and 3 bases from J; junction bases left unmatched: 18. Germline CDR1 and CDR2: DFQATT and SNEGSKA (reference sequence).

In the case of this clonotype: Germline is not matched at one junction end, which may reflect a read error. This chain connects TRBV5-1 to TRBJ1-2; 8 bases fit TRBD1. CDR1 and CDR2 from the germline V gene are SGHRS and YFSETQ. CDR3 length: 15 residues. The CDR3 protein is CASSLRTGFNYGYTF. The CDR3 coding sequence is TGCGCCAGCAGCTTACGGACAGGGTTTAACTATGGCTACACCTTT.

V usage is TRBV30 and J usage is TRBJ1-1, with D perhaps TRBD1 (5 bases). CDR3 length equals 17 residues. Germline V CDR1 and CDR2: GTSNPN, SVGIG (reference sequence). V shed 0 bases and J shed 1 base, with 18 bases lying between them. Here the CDR3 DNA reads TGTGCCTGGAGTGTAGGGTTTGGGGCCTCAGGGAACACTGAAGCTTTCTTT. Translation: CAWSVGFGASGNTEAFF.

This clonotype appeared many times. This chain links TRBV7-3 with TRBJ2-1; TRBD2 matches at 10 bases. From germline, CDR1 is SGHTA and CDR2 FQGTGA. There are 15 residues in the CDR3. The ends lost 2 bases at V and 9 bases at J; junction bases unmatched: 7. CDR3 in amino acids: CASSLDAGTSVEQFF. In nucleotides, the CDR3 is TGTGCCAGCAGCTTAGACGCCGGGACTAGCGTTGAGCAGTTCTTC. Looking up the rest from reference TRBV7-3 and TRBJ2-1 gives the full variable domain: GAGVSQTPSNKVTEKGKYVELRCDPISGHTALYWYRQSLGQGPEFLIYFQGTGAADDSGLPNDRFFAVRPEGSVSTLKIQRTERGDSAVYLCASSLDAGTSVEQFFGPGTRLTVL.

V gene TRBV6-2 or TRBV6-3 combines with J gene TRBJ1-2; the D gene is possibly TRBD1 (5 bases). This CDR3 has 14 amino acids. Germline CDR1 MNHEY, CDR2 SVGEGT. V lost 0 bases and J lost 7, with 12 bases in between. The CDR3 DNA reads as TGTGCCAGCAGTTACTCTCGGACAACTTGTGGCTACACCTTC. Its translation is CASSYSRTTCGYTF.

This clonotype has ten or more counts. The V gene is TRBV10-3, the J gene TRBJ2-7; D is perhaps TRBD2 (5 bases). Trimming stripped 6 bases from V and 3 bases from J, with 12 bases between. The CDR3 extends over 13 amino acids. Germline V gene lookup returns CDR1 ENHRY and CDR2 SYGVKD. This chain's CDR3 is CAIRVPGNYEQYF. CDR3 DNA sequence: TGTGCCATCAGGGTTCCGGGAAACTACGAGCAGTACTTC.

This clonotype was found a few times. The gene calls are TRBV11-2 and TRBJ2-5; tentative D call: TRBD1 (6 bases). The CDR3 sequence is 14 residues long. Germline V gene data show CDR1 as SGHAT and CDR2 as FQNNGV. Trimming left V 4 bases short and J 4 bases short, with 13 bases between. For the CDR3, the DNA is TGTGCCAGCAGCTGGCGCAGGGGCCCAGAGACCCAGTACTTC. This sequence encodes CASSWRRGPETQYF.

The chain is built from TRBV7-2 and TRBJ1-4; D gene unclear. The CDR3 loop spans 16 amino acids. V lost 4 bases and J 8 bases, leaving 20 bases between the germline ends. CDR1 SGHTA and CDR2 FQGNSA come from the germline V gene. The CDR3 bases are TGTGCCAGCAGCTCACAGTCGGCAAGCCCCCTGGAAAAACTGTTTTTT. This encodes CASSSQSASPLEKLFF.